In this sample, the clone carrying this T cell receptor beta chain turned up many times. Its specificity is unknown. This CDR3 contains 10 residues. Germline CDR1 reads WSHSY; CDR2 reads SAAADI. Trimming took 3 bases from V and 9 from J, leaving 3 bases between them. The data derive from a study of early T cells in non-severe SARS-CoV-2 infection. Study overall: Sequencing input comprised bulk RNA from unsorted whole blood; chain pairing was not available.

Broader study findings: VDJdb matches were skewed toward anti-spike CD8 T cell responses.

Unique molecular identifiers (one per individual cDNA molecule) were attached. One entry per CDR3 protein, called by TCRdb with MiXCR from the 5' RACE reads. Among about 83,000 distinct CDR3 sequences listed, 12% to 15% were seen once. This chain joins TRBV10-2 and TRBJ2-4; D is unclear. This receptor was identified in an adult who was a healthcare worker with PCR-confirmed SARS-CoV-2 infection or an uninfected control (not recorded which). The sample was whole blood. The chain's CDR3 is CASSDGIQYF. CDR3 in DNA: TGCGCCAGCAGTGACGGCATTCAGTACTTC.